The 20 T cell receptor beta chains below were found in one sample sequenced in a study of blood T cells in healthy people across ages (dated by TCRdb to 2013 to 2016). The protocol used for the library was 5' RACE. TCRdb shows the sequencer as Illumina HiSeq 2500. A second roughly 7 to 12 cycle PCR used a sample-barcoded 5' primer and a J-beta primer mix. In TCRdb, the public reads were trimmed at Q25 with fastp and aligned with MiXCR, with productive beta chains retained. Duplicate CDR3 protein sequences are folded into a single record with the most common DNA and genes. The sample has fewer than 1,000,000 distinct CDR3 sequences on record, less than 60% of them singletons. The top ten clonotypes cover about a sixth of the sample. Sequencing used blood. Receptors originate from a man older than 75 in good health.

The V call is TRBV7-2, the J call TRBJ1-2; D may be TRBD1 (5 bases). Germline V lookup: CDR1 SGHTA, CDR2 FQGNSA. The V end lost 5 bases, the J end lost 4 bases, and 17 bases lay between the germline ends. The CDR3 runs to 15 residues. The DNA for the CDR3 is TGTGCCAGCAGCCGACAAGCGGGGGTAATCTATGGCTACACCTTC. It yields the protein CASSRQAGVIYGYTF. Variable domain in full (rest from reference TRBV7-2 and TRBJ1-2): GAGVSQSPSNKVTEKGKDVELRCDPISGHTALYWYRQSLGQGLEFLIYFQGNSAPDKSGLPSDRFSAERTGGSVSTLTIQRTQQEDSAVYLCASSRQAGVIYGYTFGSGTRLTVV.

This clonotype was recorded many times. The chain carries TRBV12-3 or TRBV12-4 and TRBJ2-5; 7 positions agree with TRBD1. This CDR3 contains 14 residues. V was clipped by 5 bases and J by 4 bases; unmatched bases: 7. CDR3 coding DNA: TGTGCCAGCAGTGGAACCGGGACAGCAGAGACCCAGTACTTC. Its protein product is CASSGTGTAETQYF.

The rearrangement uses TRBV7-2 and TRBJ1-5; D possibly corresponds to TRBD1 (6 bases). This CDR3 has 15 amino acids. Trimming pared 5 bases from V and 1 base from J, leaving 12 bases between. Germline loops: CDR1 SGHTA, CDR2 FQGNSA. DNA of the CDR3: TGTGCCAGCAGCGAACAGGGAGGGAGCAATCAGCCCCAGCATTTT. It encodes CASSEQGGSNQPQHF.

The chain couples TRBV10-2 to TRBJ1-5; D gene uncertain. Germline V CDR1 and CDR2: WSHSY, SAAADI. The CDR3 runs to 14 residues. Trimming pared 2 bases from V and 4 bases from J, leaving 9 bases between. CDR3 loop: CASSEDLRNQPQHF. The CDR3 region has the DNA TGCGCCAGCAGTGAGGACCTTAGGAATCAGCCCCAGCATTTT.

In this sample, this clonotype turned up a few times. The chain has TRBV29-1 and TRBJ2-3; D gene ambiguous. Germline CDR1 SQVTM, CDR2 ANQGSEA. The CDR3 covers 10 residues. Trimming removed 3 bases from V and 9 bases from J, with 7 bases in between. CDR3 residues: CSVELGTQYF. The CDR3 nucleotides read TGCAGCGTTGAGTTGGGGACGCAGTATTTT.

This chain links TRBV2 with TRBJ2-3; D is undetermined. The CDR3 sequence is 16 residues long. The germline V gene has CDR1 SNHLY and CDR2 FYNNEI. Trimming stripped 5 bases from V and 2 bases from J, with 17 bases between. In DNA form, the CDR3 reads TGTGCCAGCAGTTCACAAGGTCGGGTGATCACAGATACGCAGTATTTT. This translates into CASSSQGRVITDTQYF.

This clonotype was seen a handful of times. The gene calls are TRBV5-1 and TRBJ2-7; 7 positions agree with TRBD1. The germline V gene encodes CDR1 SGHRS and CDR2 YFSETQ. The V gene end was trimmed by 3 bases and the J gene end by 5 bases; junction bases not matched to a gene: 14. This CDR3 contains 16 residues. CDR3 DNA: TGCGCCAGCAGCTCCCCGTTCGACAGGGAAGCTAACGAGCAGTACTTC. Translating it yields CASSSPFDREANEQYF.

J is TRBJ2-7 and V is TRBV6-6; the D is unclear. Germline assignment: CDR1 MNHNY and CDR2 SVGAGI (reference sequence). The length of the CDR3 is 11 residues. Trimming took 7 bases from V and 3 from J, leaving 7 bases between them. The CDR3 DNA is TGTGCCAGCACTGGAATCTACGAGCAGTACTTC. It codes for CASTGIYEQYF.

This clonotype was detected only a few times. The rearrangement uses TRBV7-2 and TRBJ2-7; 10 nucleotides align to TRBD2. CDR1 and CDR2 from the germline V gene are SGHTA and FQGNSA. J lost 5 bases, V lost 5 bases, and 12 bases had no gene match. The CDR3 spans 16 residues. The CDR3: CASSPQLSGRANEQYF. CDR3 bases: TGTGCCAGCAGCCCTCAGTTGAGCGGGAGGGCGAACGAGCAGTACTTC.

The chain joins TRBV12-3 or TRBV12-4 to TRBJ1-6; 7 bases align to TRBD1. The CDR3 is 14 residues long. J lost 10 bases, V lost 1 base, and 4 bases had no gene match. The CDR3 bases are TGTGCCAGCAGTTTAGGGACAGGCGGCTCACCCCTCCACTTT. It encodes CASSLGTGGSPLHF.

A few counts support this clonotype. The chain combines TRBV12-3 or TRBV12-4 with TRBJ2-5; D is possibly TRBD1 or TRBD2 (5 bases each). Between the trimmed V and J ends, which lost 5 bases and 3 bases, there was a span of 19 bases. The CDR3 is 16 amino acids. The CDR3 protein is CASSPPRAGGKETQYF. CDR3 DNA: TGTGCCAGCAGTCCCCCCAGGGCGGGCGGAAAAGAGACCCAGTACTTC.

This sequence joins TRBV6-6 and TRBJ1-2; possibly TRBD1 for D (6 bases). From germline, CDR1 is MNHNY and CDR2 SVGAGI (reference sequence). Trimming left V 5 bases short and J 6 bases short, with 16 bases between. The CDR3 is 14 amino acids. The CDR3: CASSVLGGHNGYTF. The CDR3 DNA reads TGTGCCAGCAGTGTCCTCGGGGGACATAATGGCTACACCTTC.

V and J are TRBV7-2 and TRBJ2-1; TRBD2 agrees at 8 bases. This CDR3 is built from 13 residues. V lost 7 bases, J lost 13 bases, and 12 bases stayed unmatched. Germline V gives CDR1 SGHTA, CDR2 FQGNSA. The CDR3 here is CASTARGLGEQFF. The CDR3 DNA reads TGTGCCAGCACGGCCAGGGGACTAGGTGAACAGTTCTTC.

The V and J genes are TRBV29-1 and TRBJ2-5; D ambiguous. Germline loops: CDR1 SQVTM, CDR2 ANQGSEA. V was trimmed by 0 bases and J by 5 bases, leaving 16 bases between them. The CDR3 is 15 amino acids. The CDR3, as DNA: TGCAGCGTTGAAGATCTCCCAGGATATGGGGAGACCCAGTACTTC. Translating it yields CSVEDLPGYGETQYF.

The chain links TRBV3-1 to TRBJ2-1; D might be TRBD1 (6 bases). V lost 3 bases and J 8 bases, leaving 23 bases between the germline ends. The CDR3 extends over 17 amino acids. The germline gives CDR1 LGHDT, CDR2 YNNKEL (reference sequence). This CDR3 is CASSHDYRTDSGDEQFF. The CDR3 nucleotides are TGTGCCAGCAGCCATGACTATAGGACAGATTCCGGCGATGAGCAGTTCTTC.

The J gene is TRBJ2-1, the V gene TRBV5-5; a weak D match, TRBD2 (5 bases). V gave up 4 bases and J gave up 5 bases, with 13 bases separating them. From germline, CDR1 is SGHKS and CDR2 YYEKEE (reference sequence). The CDR3 loop spans 14 amino acids. The CDR3 is CASSRSGINNEQFF. CDR3 bases: TGTGCCAGCAGCCGCTCCGGGATCAACAATGAGCAGTTCTTC.

The rearrangement uses TRBV5-4 and TRBJ1-4; tentatively, D is TRBD1 (5 bases). Trimming pared 3 bases from V and 7 bases from J, leaving 13 bases between. Per the germline V gene, CDR1 is SGHNT and CDR2 is YYREEE (reference sequence). The length of the CDR3 is 14 residues. The CDR3 DNA is TGTGCCAGCAGCTCGGACCCAAGGGGTGAAAAACTGTTTTTT. It specifies CASSSDPRGEKLFF.

V is TRBV6-7 and J is TRBJ2-5; 8 bases fit TRBD1. TRBV6-7 is placed among ORFs of uncertain function. V shed 6 bases, J shed 11 bases, and the junction held 11 bases outside the gene matches. The CDR3 contains 13 residues. In DNA form, the CDR3 reads TGTGCCAGCAGCCAGGACAGGGTCGAGGAGCAGTACTTC. Its protein product is CASSQDRVEEQYF.

The genes are TRBV7-2 and TRBJ2-7; D not resolved. Trimming cost V 5 bases and J 7 bases, with 12 bases left between them. Germline lookup yields CDR1 SGHTA and CDR2 FQGNSA. CDR3 length: 12 residues. CDR3 in amino acids: CASSPFSREQYF. In DNA form, the CDR3 reads TGTGCCAGCAGCCCATTCTCTAGAGAGCAGTACTTC.

This clonotype was seen once. This chain connects TRBV12-3 or TRBV12-4 to TRBJ1-1; possibly TRBD1 for D (5 bases). This CDR3 comprises 13 residues. V was pared by 7 bases and J by 5 bases, with 14 bases between. As DNA, the CDR3 is TGTGCCAGCACTTCGAACTGGGGGACTGAAGCTTTCTTT. This translates into CASTSNWGTEAFF.